This T cell receptor (beta chain) was observed in a study of blood T cell repertoires in COVID-19. Whole-study context: The analysed material was cDNA or gDNA that came from T cells, B-cell-depleted T cells, or PBMCs.

Those who participated ranged in age from 18 to 89 years and resided in about two dozen US areas. The method was immunoSEQ multiplex PCR; TCRdb's version includes in-frame clones alone and lacks a portion of them. The table records hundreds of thousands of clones, approximately 88% of them present only once. V was pared by 4 bases and J by 3 bases, with 8 bases between. Per germline, CDR1 LGHDT and CDR2 YNNKEL (reference sequence). This CDR3 spans 13 amino acids. What was sequenced was PBMCs or T cells enriched from blood (not recorded which). This chain links TRBV3-1 (or the pseudogene TRBV3-2) with TRBJ2-3; tentatively, D is TRBD2 (6 bases). The sequence came from a woman aged 40 to 49 with acute COVID-19. The CDR3 sequence is CASSRRGTDTQYF. CDR3 DNA sequence: TGTGCCAGCAGCCGGCGGGGTACAGATACGCAGTATTTT.